Listed here are 21 T cell receptor beta chains from one sample, sequenced in a study of T cell responses to AZD1222 COVID-19 vaccine (dated by TCRdb to 2020 to 2023). The time point label of this sample denotes: baseline before first vaccination. Library creation used the immunoSEQ multiplex PCR assay. TCRdb took over this immuneACCESS table, retaining in-frame rearrangements with V and J assigned. Such tables are incomplete; in checked studies, under half of the missing clones stem from an unresolved V gene, and the remainder is unexplained. The sample records roughly 130,000 clones, over 75% of which are singletons. Approximately 3.3% of the sample comes from the top ten. The sample was peripheral blood, taken on day 0 of AZD1222 vaccination. The receptors originated from an adult in good health.

The chain links TRBV19 to TRBJ2-1; 10 bases align to TRBD2. Germline V gives CDR1 LNHDA, CDR2 SQIVND (reference sequence). The V and J ends lost 5 bases and 2 bases, in that order; junction bases with no gene match: 9. This CDR3 is built from 17 residues. This CDR3 is CASSSLAGALTYNEQFF. The DNA of the CDR3 is TGTGCCAGTAGTTCCCTAGCGGGGGCCCTAACCTACAATGAGCAGTTCTTC.

This clone was detected only once. The rearrangement uses TRBV9 and TRBJ1-6, with D possibly TRBD1 on 5 matching bases. CDR3 length equals 14 residues. V dropped 3 bases and J dropped 4 bases, with 8 bases sitting between them. Germline loops: CDR1 SGDLS, CDR2 YYNGEE. CDR3 in DNA: TGTGCCAGCAGCGCGACAGATTATAATTCACCCCTCCACTTT. Translating gives CASSATDYNSPLHF.

The chain joins TRBV18 to TRBJ2-6; D unresolved. This CDR3 is 19 amino acids long. V was pared by 3 bases and J by 2 bases, with 20 bases between. Germline values: CDR1 KGHSH, CDR2 LQKENI. CDR3 protein: CASSPSRGSQWTGANVLTF. The CDR3 nucleotides read TGTGCCAGCTCACCCTCCCGCGGATCCCAATGGACTGGGGCCAACGTCCTGACTTTC.

V is TRBV3-1 (or the pseudogene TRBV3-2) and J is TRBJ2-7; TRBD1 matches 7 bases. V was clipped by 2 bases and J by 3 bases; unmatched bases: 7. There are 15 residues in the CDR3. Germline assignment: CDR1 LGHDT and CDR2 YNNKEL (reference sequence). The CDR3 sequence: CASSQLLQGIYEQYF. Here the CDR3 DNA reads TGTGCCAGCAGCCAACTCCTACAGGGGATCTACGAGCAGTACTTC.

The chain links TRBV10-3 to TRBJ1-3; perhaps TRBD1 as D (6 bases). CDR1 is ENHRY and CDR2 is SYGVKD in the germline V gene. The CDR3 has 15 amino acids. V lost 6 bases and J 0 bases, leaving 12 bases between the germline ends. CDR3 amino acids: CAIRRTVSSGNTIYF. The DNA of the CDR3 is TGTGCCATCAGACGGACAGTCTCCTCTGGAAACACCATATATTTT.

The V and J genes are TRBV19 and TRBJ2-3, with 9 nucleotides matching TRBD1. Germline trimming cut 5 bases from V and 6 bases from J; bases unmatched to any gene: 9. The CDR3 has 15 amino acids. CDR1 and CDR2 from the germline V gene are LNHDA and SQIVND (reference sequence). In nucleotides, the CDR3 is TGTGCCAGTAGTGATGGTGGACAGGGGCGGGATACGCAGTATTTT. It encodes CASSDGGQGRDTQYF. Full variable domain (outside the CDR3, taken from reference TRBV19 and TRBJ2-3): DGGITQSPKYLFRKEGQNVTLSCEQNLNHDAMYWYRQDPGQGLRLIYYSQIVNDFQKGDIAEGYSVSREKKESFPLTVTSAQKNPTAFYLCASSDGGQGRDTQYFGPGTRLTVL.

For this clone: One junction end does not reproduce the germline sequence, and a read error may be involved. This chain uses TRBV11-1 with TRBJ2-7; 9 bases agree with TRBD1. The germline V gene has CDR1 SGHAT and CDR2 FQDESV (reference sequence). The CDR3 totals 13 residues. CDR3 sequence: CASSPSLYRGLHF. Written as DNA, the CDR3 is TGTGCCAGCAGCCCATCTTTATACAGGGGGCTTCACTTC.

Only one count was recorded for this clone. This sequence joins TRBV18 and TRBJ2-1, with a possible D match to TRBD2 (6 bases). This CDR3 is 12 amino acids long. Germline CDR1 is KGHSH and CDR2 is LQKENI. V was clipped by 10 bases and J by 6 bases, with 13 bases between them. This CDR3 reads CATHRESNEQFF. The CDR3 DNA sequence: TGTGCCACCCACCGGGAGAGCAATGAGCAGTTCTTC.

The CDR3 nucleotides are TGCGCCAGCAGCCGGGTGGCAGGCCTTAGCTCCTACAATGAGCAGTTCTTC. It encodes CASSRVAGLSSYNEQFF. This chain connects TRBV4-3 to TRBJ2-1; D is ambiguous. V was cut by 4 bases and J by 0 bases, with 16 bases left in between. Germline loops: CDR1 LGHNA, CDR2 YSLEER. The CDR3 loop spans 17 amino acids.

V is TRBV13 and J is TRBJ2-7, with D tentatively TRBD2 (5 bases). Germline lookup yields CDR1 PRHDT and CDR2 FYEKMQ (reference sequence). Trimming left V 0 bases short and J 3 bases short, with 9 bases between. The CDR3 has 14 residues. The chain's CDR3 is CASSLGQRDYEQYF. The DNA for the CDR3 is TGTGCCAGCAGCTTAGGGCAGAGGGACTACGAGCAGTACTTC.

The J gene is TRBJ1-2, the V gene TRBV19; D possibly corresponds to TRBD1 (5 bases). Germline V gene sequence: CDR1 LNHDA, CDR2 SQIVND (reference sequence). Trimming shortened V by 5 bases and J by 4 bases, and 11 bases separated the two germline ends. The CDR3 totals 13 residues. The CDR3 nucleotides are TGTGCCAGTAGTTCCGGAGGGACCTATGGCTACACCTTC. Translation gives CASSSGGTYGYTF.

The chain is built from TRBV5-1 and TRBJ1-2; D is unclear. This CDR3 is 13 amino acids long. V lost 2 bases and J 2 bases, leaving 7 bases between the germline ends. Germline V gene data show CDR1 as SGHRS and CDR2 as YFSETQ. The CDR3 coding sequence is TGCGCCAGCAGCTTTTCTCCAAACTATGGCTACACCTTC. Its translation: CASSFSPNYGYTF.

As regards this clone: This CDR3 fails to terminate in the conserved phenylalanine or tryptophan, so it likely reflects a read error. It is unclear where the CDR3 begins or ends on the DNA, so no DNA is shown, and the CDR3 is as TCRdb lists it. The chain employs TRBV7-2 and TRBJ2-7. The CDR3 length equals 13 residues, ends included. CDR1 and CDR2 (germline): SGHTA, FQGNSA. The chain's CDR3 is CASSLQPQGGILL.

V usage is TRBV5-4 and J usage is TRBJ2-5, with D possibly TRBD2 on 7 matching bases. This CDR3 region has 18 residues. Per germline, CDR1 SGHNT and CDR2 YYREEE (reference sequence). V was shortened by 0 bases and J by 1 base, with 19 bases between the two germline ends. In DNA, the CDR3 is TGTGCCAGCAGCTTGGGTGTCCTAACGGGGGGCCTCCAAGAGACCCAGTACTTC. This encodes CASSLGVLTGGLQETQYF.

The chain uses TRBV11-1 and TRBJ1-1, with 9 bases identical to TRBD1. The CDR3 is made up of 15 amino acids. CDR1 and CDR2 (germline): SGHAT, FQDESV (reference sequence). Trimming cost V 8 bases and J 5 bases; bases outside gene matches: 12. The CDR3 region has the DNA TGTGCCAGCCTCCGGGACAGGGTTACAAGGACTGAAGCTTTCTTT. Translating it yields CASLRDRVTRTEAFF.

This clone was recorded only once. J is TRBJ2-7 and V is TRBV5-1; no reliable D call. CDR3 length equals 14 residues. Germline CDR1 reads SGHRS; CDR2 reads YFSETQ. V was shortened by 4 bases and J by 3 bases, with 14 bases between the two germline ends. The CDR3 nucleotides read TGCGCCAGCAGCCCACGGACCGGCGGCTACGAGCAGTACTTC. Amino acid sequence: CASSPRTGGYEQYF.

The J gene is TRBJ2-5, the V gene TRBV5-4; D perhaps matches TRBD2 (6 bases). Germline values: CDR1 SGHNT, CDR2 YYREEE (reference sequence). This CDR3 region has 16 residues. V dropped 2 bases and J dropped 5 bases, with 19 bases sitting between them. For the CDR3, the DNA is TGTGCCAGCAGCTTTGGCGGAGGGCGCCCTTTGGAGACCCAGTACTTC. This gives the protein CASSFGGGRPLETQYF.

The rearrangement joins TRBV19 to TRBJ2-7; unclear D gene. The length of the CDR3 is 14 residues. The V end was cut by 3 bases, the J end by 0 bases, with 9 bases between. Germline V CDR1 and CDR2: LNHDA, SQIVND (reference sequence). DNA of the CDR3: TGTGCCAGTAGTATCGAGTTCTTCTCCTACGAGCAGTACTTC. Translating gives CASSIEFFSYEQYF.

The gene calls are TRBV11-1 and TRBJ2-7; 7 bases agree with TRBD1. Germline V lookup: CDR1 SGHAT, CDR2 FQDESV (reference sequence). V dropped 6 bases and J dropped 2; count of bases not matched to a gene: 1. The CDR3 length is 12 residues. The CDR3 region is CASRQGTYEQYF. CDR3 nucleotide sequence: TGTGCCAGCAGACAGGGGACCTACGAGCAGTACTTC.

In this sample, this clone turned up a few times. The chain couples TRBV27 to TRBJ2-7; a weak D match, TRBD2 (6 bases). The CDR3 loop spans 16 amino acids. CDR1 MNHEY and CDR2 SMNVEV come from the germline V gene (reference sequence). V was shortened by 0 bases and J by 5 bases, with 17 bases between the two germline ends. CDR3 nucleotides: TGTGCCAGCAGTTTATCGAGGGACTGGAGGGTGGACGAGCAGTACTTC. It codes for CASSLSRDWRVDEQYF.

The chain recombines TRBV5-1 with TRBJ1-2; D is unresolved. The V end was cut by 4 bases, the J end by 3 bases, with 16 bases between. The CDR3 extends over 15 amino acids. From germline, CDR1 is SGHRS and CDR2 YFSETQ. CDR3 sequence reads: CASSRGSTRDYGYTF. The CDR3 DNA is TGCGCCAGCAGCCGAGGGTCCACGAGGGACTATGGCTACACCTTC.